This T cell receptor beta chain appears in the sequencing data of a study of blood T cells in healthy people across ages. Looking at the study overall: Template-switching capture recovered about one barcoded beta molecule per two T cells. Whole-study results and caveats: Older age coincided with a roughly linear decline in TCR beta diversity per million T cells. Aged donors had fewer naive CD4+ cells and lower diversity than long-lived donors.

In regard to this clonotype: Its antigen is unidentified.

In germline, CDR1 is LGHDT, CDR2 YNNKEL (reference sequence). This CDR3 is 15 amino acids long. The V gene lost 4 bases and the J gene lost 1 base, with 14 bases spanning the gap. Alongside a J-beta primer mix, a sample-barcoded 5' primer served in a second PCR lasting about 6 to 11 cycles. TCRdb reanalysed the 5' RACE reads using MiXCR and keeps one entry per CDR3 protein. The sample carries about 1.4 million distinct CDR3 sequences, roughly 64% recorded once. The V call is TRBV3-1, the J call TRBJ2-7; D remains unclear. The source of this sequence is a man between 18 and 35 years old in good health. Sequenced sample: blood. In nucleotides, the CDR3 is TGTGCCAGCAGCCCATTTAGGTCACCTTCCTACGAGCAGTACTTC. It specifies CASSPFRSPSYEQYF.